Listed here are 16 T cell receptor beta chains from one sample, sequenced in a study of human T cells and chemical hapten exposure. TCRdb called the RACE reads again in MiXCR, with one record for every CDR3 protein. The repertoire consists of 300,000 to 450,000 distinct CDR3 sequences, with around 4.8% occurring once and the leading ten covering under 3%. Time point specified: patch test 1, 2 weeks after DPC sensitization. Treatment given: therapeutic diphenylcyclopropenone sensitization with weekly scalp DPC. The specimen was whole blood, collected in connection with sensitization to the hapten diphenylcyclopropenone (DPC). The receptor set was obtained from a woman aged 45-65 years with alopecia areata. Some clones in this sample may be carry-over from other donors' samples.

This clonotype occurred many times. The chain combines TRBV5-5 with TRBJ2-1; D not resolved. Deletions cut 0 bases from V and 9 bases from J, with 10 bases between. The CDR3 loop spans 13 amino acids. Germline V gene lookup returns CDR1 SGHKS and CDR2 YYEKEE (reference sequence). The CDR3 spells CASSLGRSIEQFF. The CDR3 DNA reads TGTGCCAGCAGCTTGGGACGGAGCATTGAGCAGTTCTTC.

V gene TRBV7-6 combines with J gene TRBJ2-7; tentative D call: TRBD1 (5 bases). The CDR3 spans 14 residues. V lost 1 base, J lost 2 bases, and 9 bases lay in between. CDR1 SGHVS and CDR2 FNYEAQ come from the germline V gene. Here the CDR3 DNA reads TGTGCCAGCAGCTTAGGGGGCTTTGCCTACGAGCAGTACTTC. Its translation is CASSLGGFAYEQYF. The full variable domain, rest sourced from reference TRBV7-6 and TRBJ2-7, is GAGVSQSPRYKVTKRGQDVALRCDPISGHVSLYWYRQALGQGPEFLTYFNYEAQQDKSGLPNDRFSAERPEGSISTLTIQRTEQRDSAMYRCASSLGGFAYEQYFGPGTRLTVT.

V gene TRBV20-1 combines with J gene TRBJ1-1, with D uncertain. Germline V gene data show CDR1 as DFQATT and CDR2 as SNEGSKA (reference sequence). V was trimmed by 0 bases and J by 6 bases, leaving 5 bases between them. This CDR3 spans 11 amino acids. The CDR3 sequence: CSARDVPEAFF. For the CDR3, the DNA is TGCAGTGCTAGAGATGTCCCTGAAGCTTTCTTT.

This CDR3 reads CASSPSGERNEQYF. CDR3 coding DNA: TGTGCCAGCAGCCCTAGCGGGGAGCGGAACGAGCAGTACTTC. The rearrangement uses TRBV7-9 and TRBJ2-7, with TRBD2 identical over 9 bases. Per germline, CDR1 SEHNR and CDR2 FQNEAQ (reference sequence). V lost 5 bases and J lost 5; bases outside the gene matches: 7. The CDR3 totals 14 residues.

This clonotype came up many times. The CDR3, as DNA: TGTGCCAGCAGCTTAGCGTTTCACAGCACAGATACGCAGTATTTT. As protein: CASSLAFHSTDTQYF. The rearrangement uses TRBV7-2 and TRBJ2-3, with unresolved D. Germline V gene data show CDR1 as SGHTA and CDR2 as FQGNSA. The CDR3 totals 15 residues. Between the trimmed V and J ends, which lost 0 bases and 0 bases, there was a span of 7 bases.

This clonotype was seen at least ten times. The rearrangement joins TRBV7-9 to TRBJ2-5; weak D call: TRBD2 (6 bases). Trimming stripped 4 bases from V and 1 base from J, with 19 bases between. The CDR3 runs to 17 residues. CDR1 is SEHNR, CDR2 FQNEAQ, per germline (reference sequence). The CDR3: CASSSYWAREPQETQYF. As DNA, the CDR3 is TGTGCCAGCAGCTCTTATTGGGCACGGGAGCCCCAAGAGACCCAGTACTTC.

DNA for the CDR3: TGCGCCAGCAGTCCCGGACAGGGCTTCAATCAGCCCCAGCATTTT. Translated, it gives CASSPGQGFNQPQHF. This chain joins TRBV5-1 and TRBJ1-5; 8 positions agree with TRBD1. Germline V CDR1 and CDR2: SGHRS, YFSETQ. The CDR3 has 15 amino acids. Trimming took 5 bases from V and 3 from J; bases not matched to a gene: 7.

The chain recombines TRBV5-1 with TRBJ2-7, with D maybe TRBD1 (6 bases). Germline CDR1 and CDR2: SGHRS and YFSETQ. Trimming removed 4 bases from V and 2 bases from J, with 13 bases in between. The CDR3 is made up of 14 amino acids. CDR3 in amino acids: CASSPSYRAYEQYF. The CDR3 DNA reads TGCGCCAGCAGCCCCTCTTACAGGGCCTACGAGCAGTACTTC.

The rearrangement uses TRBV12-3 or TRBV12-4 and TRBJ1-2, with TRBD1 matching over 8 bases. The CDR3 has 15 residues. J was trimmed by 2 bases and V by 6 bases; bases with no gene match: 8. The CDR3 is CASRLGQGANYGYTF. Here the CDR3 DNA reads TGTGCCAGCAGACTTGGGCAGGGGGCGAACTATGGCTACACCTTC.

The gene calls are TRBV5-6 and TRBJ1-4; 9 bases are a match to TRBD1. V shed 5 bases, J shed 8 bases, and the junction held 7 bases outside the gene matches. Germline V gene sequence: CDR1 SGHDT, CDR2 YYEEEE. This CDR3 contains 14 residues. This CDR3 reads CASSPDRGPEKLFF. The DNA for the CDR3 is TGTGCCAGCAGTCCGGACAGGGGACCCGAAAAACTGTTTTTT.

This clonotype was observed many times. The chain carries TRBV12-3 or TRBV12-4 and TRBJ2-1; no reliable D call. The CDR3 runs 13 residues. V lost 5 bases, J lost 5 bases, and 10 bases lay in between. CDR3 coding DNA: TGTGCCAGCAGTACCGTGAATGACAATGAGCAGTTCTTC. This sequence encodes CASSTVNDNEQFF.

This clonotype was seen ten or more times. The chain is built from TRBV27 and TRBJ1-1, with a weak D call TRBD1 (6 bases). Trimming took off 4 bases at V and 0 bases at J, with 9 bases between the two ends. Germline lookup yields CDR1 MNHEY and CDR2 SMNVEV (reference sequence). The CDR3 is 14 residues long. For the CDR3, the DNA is TGTGCCAGCAGTTCAAGACAGGTGAACACTGAAGCTTTCTTT. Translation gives CASSSRQVNTEAFF.

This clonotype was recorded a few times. The CDR3 loop is CASSASQGVAFF. The DNA of the CDR3 is TGTGCCAGCAGTGCGTCACAGGGAGTAGCTTTCTTT. The chain combines TRBV25-1 with TRBJ1-1; perhaps TRBD1 as D (6 bases). The V gene's germline CDR1 is MGHDK and CDR2 SYGVNS. Trimming took 4 bases from V and 10 from J, leaving 13 bases between them. This CDR3 region has 12 residues.

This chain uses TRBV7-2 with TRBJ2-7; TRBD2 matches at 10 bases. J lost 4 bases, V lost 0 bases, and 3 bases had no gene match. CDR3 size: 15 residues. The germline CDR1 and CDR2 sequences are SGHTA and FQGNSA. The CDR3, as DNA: TGTGCCAGCAGCTTAGCCGGGACTAGCGTGTACGAGCAGTACTTC. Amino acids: CASSLAGTSVYEQYF.

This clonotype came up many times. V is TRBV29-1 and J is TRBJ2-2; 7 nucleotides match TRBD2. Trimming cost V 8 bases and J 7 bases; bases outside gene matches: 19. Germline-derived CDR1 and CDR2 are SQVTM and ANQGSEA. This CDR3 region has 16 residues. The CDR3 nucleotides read TGCAGCTATCTAAGACCAACGGGAGGTGGTATCGGGGAGCTGTTTTTT. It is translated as CSYLRPTGGGIGELFF.

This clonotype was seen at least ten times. CDR3 DNA sequence: TGCAGCGCCGATCTAGCGGGGCTGCAAGGGGAGCAGTTCTTC. This encodes CSADLAGLQGEQFF. The rearrangement links TRBV29-1 to TRBJ2-1; 9 bases line up with TRBD2. CDR1 SQVTM and CDR2 ANQGSEA come from the germline V gene. After removal of 7 bases from V and 10 bases from J, the junction contained 14 bases not matched to a gene. The CDR3 runs to 14 residues.